Following are 25 T cell receptor beta chains from one sample sequenced in a study of regulatory T cells in long-lasting Graves disease. Arm-PCR of CDR3 regions and iRepertoire HTBI primers were the basis on which TCR beta libraries were built. TCRdb ran MiXCR on the multiplex PCR reads and lists one entry per CDR3 protein. This table has more than 400,000 distinct CDR3 sequences, 16% appearing once. Regarding time point: newly diagnosed GD, antithyroid drugs for less than 3 months. RNA from PBMCs was the source of the TCR library. The sample was also linked to a second study, of T cells in Graves' hyperthyroidism and ophthalmopathy.

Sequencing used peripheral blood mononuclear cells (PBMCs), obtained at new diagnosis, from a patient treated with antithyroid drugs. These receptors all stem from a woman in her twenties or thirties with Graves disease.

This clonotype has more than one count but fewer than ten. This sequence joins TRBV4-1 and TRBJ2-1, with D unresolved. The CDR3 contains 13 residues. V shed 0 bases and J shed 10 bases, with 10 bases lying between them. Germline V lookup: CDR1 MGHRA, CDR2 YSYEKL. The CDR3 region has the DNA TGCGCCAGCAGCCAAGAAGGCCCCGAGGAGCAGTTCTTC. Its translation is CASSQEGPEEQFF.

The genes are TRBV4-1 and TRBJ2-1; TRBD1 matches 8 bases. The CDR3 has 16 amino acids. V was pared by 5 bases and J by 9 bases, with 15 bases of the junction left unmatched. Germline CDR1 reads MGHRA; CDR2 reads YSYEKL. DNA of the CDR3: TGCGCCAGCAGCAATGAGGGGCGGAACAGGGGGGCTGAGCAGTTCTTC. This encodes CASSNEGRNRGAEQFF.

In the case of this clonotype: A far larger clone is a single base away, which makes a read error likely. The chain combines TRBV3-1 with TRBJ2-1; D is possibly TRBD2 (6 bases). The end of the DNA aligns better with TRBJ2-5, so the J call may be wrong. The CDR3 spans 12 residues. Germline V CDR1 and CDR2: LGHDT, YNNKEL (reference sequence). The CDR3 DNA follows: TGTGCCAGCAGCGAATTCGGGGAGGCCCAGTACTTC. Translated: CASSEFGEAQYF.

This clonotype has ten or more counts. The chain employs TRBV5-1 and TRBJ1-2; D is unclear. Germline CDR1 SGHRS, CDR2 YFSETQ. V was shortened by 4 bases and J by 0 bases, with 13 bases between the two germline ends. This CDR3 spans 15 amino acids. This CDR3 is CASSLGVGTNYGYTF. In DNA, the CDR3 is TGCGCCAGCAGCCTTGGAGTCGGCACTAACTATGGCTACACCTTC.

The genes are TRBV20-1 and TRBJ1-5, with 9 bases identical to TRBD1. Germline loops: CDR1 DFQATT, CDR2 SNEGSKA (reference sequence). J lost 0 bases, V lost 8 bases, and 14 bases had no gene match. CDR3 size: 17 residues. CDR3 sequence reads: CSTPGGQGFNSNQPQHF. DNA of the CDR3: TGCAGTACTCCCGGGGGACAGGGTTTTAATAGCAATCAGCCCCAGCATTTT.

This clonotype occurred many times. This chain uses TRBV2 with TRBJ2-1; D is unresolved. V was cut by 2 bases and J by 10 bases, with 9 bases left in between. CDR1 is SNHLY, CDR2 FYNNEI, per germline. The CDR3 spans 12 residues. The CDR3 sequence is CASSESAKEQFF. The CDR3 coding sequence is TGTGCCAGCAGTGAATCGGCGAAAGAGCAGTTCTTC.

The CDR3: CASSQDTHGGYGYTF. DNA of the CDR3: TGCGCCAGCAGCCAAGACACCCACGGGGGATATGGCTACACCTTC. The genes are TRBV4-3 and TRBJ1-2, with D tentatively TRBD1 (5 bases). The CDR3 is 15 residues long. Germline assignment: CDR1 LGHNA and CDR2 YSLEER. The V gene lost 0 bases and the J gene lost 5 bases, with 13 bases spanning the gap.

This clonotype showed up many times. This rearrangement joins TRBV18 to TRBJ2-7; the match to TRBD1 covers 11 bases. CDR1 and CDR2 (germline): KGHSH, LQKENI. V gave up 3 bases and J gave up 2 bases; unmatched junction bases: 6. The CDR3 runs 16 residues. The CDR3 DNA is TGTGCCAGCTCACCGGGGACAGGGGGATTTCCCTACGAGCAGTACTTC. It specifies CASSPGTGGFPYEQYF.

This clonotype was counted a few times. The chain links TRBV5-5 to TRBJ2-5; D gene uncertain. V lost 4 bases to trimming and J lost 1 base, with 8 bases between them. The CDR3 extends over 13 amino acids. Germline lookup yields CDR1 SGHKS and CDR2 YYEKEE (reference sequence). CDR3 region: CASSQLLQETQYF. CDR3 bases: TGTGCCAGCAGCCAGTTGCTCCAAGAGACCCAGTACTTC.

V usage is TRBV19 and J usage is TRBJ1-1, with D unresolved. The CDR3 runs to 14 residues. Trimming left V 5 bases short and J 0 bases short, with 10 bases between. Per the germline V gene, CDR1 is LNHDA and CDR2 is SQIVND (reference sequence). In DNA, the CDR3 is TGTGCCAGTAGTTTCCTGATCATGAACACTGAAGCTTTCTTT. Its translation: CASSFLIMNTEAFF.

The table lists this clonotype with a count of one. V gene TRBV7-2 combines with J gene TRBJ2-1; 14 positions match TRBD2. The germline V gene encodes CDR1 SGHTA and CDR2 FQGNSA. With V trimmed by 1 base and J by 8 bases, 7 bases remained unmatched. CDR3 size: 17 residues. CDR3 region: CASSLEGTSGSPHEQFF. The CDR3 coding sequence is TGTGCCAGCAGCTTAGAGGGGACTAGCGGGAGCCCGCATGAGCAGTTCTTC.

In its sample, this clonotype was seen many times. The genes are TRBV3-1 and TRBJ2-1; 10 nucleotides match TRBD2. V was clipped by 4 bases and J by 4 bases; unmatched bases: 10. The germline CDR1 and CDR2 sequences are LGHDT and YNNKEL (reference sequence). The length of the CDR3 is 17 residues. The DNA of the CDR3 is TGTGCCAGCAGCCCGGGGGCCACTAGCGGGAAATACAATGAGCAGTTCTTC. It yields the protein CASSPGATSGKYNEQFF.

The sample holds a few counts of this clonotype. The chain links TRBV27 to TRBJ1-2, with a weak D call TRBD1 (6 bases). The V gene's germline CDR1 is MNHEY and CDR2 SMNVEV (reference sequence). The CDR3 loop spans 12 amino acids. Trimming removed 10 bases from V and 4 bases from J, with 13 bases in between. The CDR3 region has the DNA TGTGCCACCCGATCGGACAGCTATGGCTACACCTTC. Its protein is CATRSDSYGYTF.

In this sample, this clonotype turned up many times. The chain couples TRBV29-1 to TRBJ2-4, with a weak D call TRBD1 (6 bases). V lost 4 bases, J lost 0 bases, and 16 bases lay in between. This CDR3 has 16 amino acids. Germline-derived CDR1 and CDR2 are SQVTM and ANQGSEA. The CDR3 reads CSVVWRQDQAKNIQYF. CDR3 nucleotide sequence: TGCAGCGTTGTGTGGAGACAGGACCAAGCCAAAAACATTCAGTACTTC.

The chain recombines TRBV25-1 with TRBJ2-5; TRBD2 matches 8 bases. CDR3 size: 14 residues. Germline V gene data show CDR1 as MGHDK and CDR2 as SYGVNS. With V trimmed by 8 bases and J by 4 bases, 9 bases remained unmatched. The CDR3 protein is CASRSSGAGETQYF. CDR3 DNA sequence: TGTGCCAGCCGAAGTAGCGGGGCGGGAGAGACCCAGTACTTC.

This clonotype was observed many times. The J gene is TRBJ2-7, the V gene TRBV30; 7 positions match TRBD2. Germline assignment: CDR1 GTSNPN and CDR2 SVGIG (reference sequence). After removal of 1 base from V and 1 base from J, the junction contained 16 bases not matched to a gene. CDR3 length: 18 amino acids. CDR3 region: CAWSEKGRGGRGSYEQYF. CDR3 bases: TGTGCCTGGAGTGAGAAGGGACGGGGAGGGAGGGGATCCTACGAGCAGTACTTC.

This clonotype was seen a few times. The rearrangement links TRBV25-1 to TRBJ2-7, with a tentative D call TRBD1 (6 bases). Trimming cost V 2 bases and J 3 bases, with 17 bases left between them. This CDR3 contains 16 residues. Germline CDR1 and CDR2: MGHDK and SYGVNS. Written as DNA, the CDR3 is TGTGCCAGCAGTGAAGCAGGGGTGATAGGGAACTACGAGCAGTACTTC. This gives the protein CASSEAGVIGNYEQYF.

This clonotype has at least ten counts. The V gene is TRBV30, the J gene TRBJ2-3; D not certain. Trimming left V 0 bases short and J 3 bases short, with 7 bases between. CDR3 size: 13 residues. CDR1 is GTSNPN and CDR2 is SVGIG in the germline V gene (reference sequence). The CDR3 protein is CAWSVPGTDTQYF. The CDR3 region has the DNA TGTGCCTGGAGTGTACCAGGAACAGATACGCAGTATTTT.

This clonotype was recorded at least ten times. The CDR3 DNA follows: TGCGCCAGCAGCAGGGCAGGAGGAATGAACACTGAAGCTTTCTTT. Amino acid sequence: CASSRAGGMNTEAFF. The chain uses TRBV5-1 and TRBJ1-1; no clear D. Germline V CDR1 and CDR2: SGHRS, YFSETQ. V shed 4 bases and J shed 0 bases, with 13 bases lying between them. The CDR3 sequence is 15 residues long.

This clonotype came up many times. The V call is TRBV7-2, the J call TRBJ1-1; D gene uncertain. This CDR3 contains 14 residues. V lost 3 bases and J lost 1, with 9 bases in between. The germline CDR1 and CDR2 sequences are SGHTA and FQGNSA. In nucleotides, the CDR3 is TGTGCCAGCAGCTTCCGGGCCTCGAACACTGAAGCTTTCTTT. Encoded protein: CASSFRASNTEAFF. Based on the CDR3 plus reference TRBV7-2 and TRBJ1-1, the full variable domain is GAGVSQSPSNKVTEKGKDVELRCDPISGHTALYWYRQSLGQGLEFLIYFQGNSAPDKSGLPSDRFSAERTGGSVSTLTIQRTQQEDSAVYLCASSFRASNTEAFFGQGTRLTVV.

This chain connects TRBV9 to TRBJ2-1; D tentatively reads TRBD1 or TRBD2 (6 bases each). Germline V lookup: CDR1 SGDLS, CDR2 YYNGEE. The V end lost 0 bases, the J end lost 12 bases, and 16 bases lay between the germline ends. This CDR3 has 14 residues. The CDR3 region has the DNA TGTGCCAGCAGCGTAGCTACCCCCGAGGGGGGGCAGTTCTTC. Translation gives CASSVATPEGGQFF.

This clonotype was picked up a small number of times. The chain uses TRBV20-1 and TRBJ1-5; D ambiguous. V was trimmed by 1 base and J by 0 bases, leaving 13 bases between them. The CDR3 is made up of 16 amino acids. Looked up from germline, CDR1 is DFQATT and CDR2 is SNEGSKA (reference sequence). This CDR3 reads CSARGREGSSNQPQHF. In nucleotides, the CDR3 is TGCAGTGCTAGAGGACGGGAGGGCAGTAGCAATCAGCCCCAGCATTTT.

This clonotype was detected many times. The chain combines TRBV28 with TRBJ2-1, with 10 bases that match TRBD2. The CDR3 has 16 amino acids. Germline assignment: CDR1 MDHEN and CDR2 SYDVKM. V gave up 2 bases and J gave up 6 bases; unmatched junction bases: 7. DNA for the CDR3: TGTGCCAGCAGTTTAACTAGCGGGATTACTAGCAATGAGCAGTTCTTC. It is translated as CASSLTSGITSNEQFF.

The table lists this clonotype with many counts. V gene TRBV18 combines with J gene TRBJ2-7; perhaps TRBD1 as D (6 bases). The V and J ends lost 5 bases and 4 bases respectively, with 6 bases between them. Germline loops: CDR1 KGHSH, CDR2 LQKENI. CDR3 length equals 11 residues. The CDR3 DNA follows: TGTGCCAGCTCAACAGGGTACGAGCAGTACTTC. Protein product: CASSTGYEQYF.

This clonotype was counted a few times. This rearrangement joins TRBV6-1 to TRBJ2-7; the D gene could be TRBD1 or TRBD2 (5 bases each). The CDR3 loop spans 13 amino acids. V lost 9 bases, J lost 2 bases, and 14 bases lay in between. CDR1 and CDR2 (germline): MNHNS, SASEGT. The CDR3 region is CASSGTDTYEQYF. CDR3 DNA sequence: TGTGCCAGTTCGGGGACGGACACCTACGAGCAGTACTTC.